This TCR beta chain was retrieved from a study of cytomegalovirus exposure and HLA in healthy donors. Donors were nominally healthy when sampled, though unrecorded immune exposures were likely. Use of 60 Vbeta and 13 Jbeta primers characterized the PCR. Generated by immunoSEQ multiplex PCR, the TCRdb table keeps only in-frame clones and is missing some. Of some 150,000 clones listed, about 71% are singletons. A remark on this clone: Antigen: not known.

The germline V gene encodes CDR1 GTSNPN and CDR2 SVGIG (reference sequence). The CDR3 has 16 amino acids. V lost 4 bases, J lost 2 bases, and 10 bases stayed unmatched. Study findings and constraints: Sequences of the TCR beta chain were said to predict the HLA-A and HLA-B alleles of most subjects accurately. There were several of the most significant clusters that appeared linked to common viral pathogens in a later analysis. Some V segments could not be told apart, so they were left out, TRBV6-2 and TRBV6-3 among them.

This clonotype was sampled from a woman aged 25 to 45 in good health and CMV-seronegative. The chain employs TRBV30 and TRBJ2-2; 7 bases are a match to TRBD2. Input material: PBMCs. CDR3 in DNA: TGTGCCTGGAAGTATCCCAGCGGGGTAAACACCGGGGAGCTGTTTTTT. This sequence encodes CAWKYPSGVNTGELFF.